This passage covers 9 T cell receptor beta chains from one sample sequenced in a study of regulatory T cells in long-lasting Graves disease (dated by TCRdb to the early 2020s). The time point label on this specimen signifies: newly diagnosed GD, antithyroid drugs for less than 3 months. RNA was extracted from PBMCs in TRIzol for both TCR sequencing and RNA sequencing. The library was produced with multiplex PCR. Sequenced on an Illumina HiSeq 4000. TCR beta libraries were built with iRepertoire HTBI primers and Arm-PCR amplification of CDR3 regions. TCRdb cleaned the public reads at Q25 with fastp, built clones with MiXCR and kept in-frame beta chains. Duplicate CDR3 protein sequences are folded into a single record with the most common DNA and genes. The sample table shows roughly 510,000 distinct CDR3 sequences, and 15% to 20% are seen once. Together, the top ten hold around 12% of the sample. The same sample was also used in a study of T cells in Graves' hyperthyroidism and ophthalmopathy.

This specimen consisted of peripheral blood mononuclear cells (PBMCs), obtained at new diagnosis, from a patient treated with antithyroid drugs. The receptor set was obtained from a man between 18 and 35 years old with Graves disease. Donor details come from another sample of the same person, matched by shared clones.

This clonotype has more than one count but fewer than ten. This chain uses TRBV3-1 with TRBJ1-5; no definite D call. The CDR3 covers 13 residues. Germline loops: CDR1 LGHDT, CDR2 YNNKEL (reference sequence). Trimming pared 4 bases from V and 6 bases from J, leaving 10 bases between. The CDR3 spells CASSPAGFQPQHF. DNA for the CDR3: TGTGCCAGCAGCCCCGCTGGGTTTCAGCCCCAGCATTTT.

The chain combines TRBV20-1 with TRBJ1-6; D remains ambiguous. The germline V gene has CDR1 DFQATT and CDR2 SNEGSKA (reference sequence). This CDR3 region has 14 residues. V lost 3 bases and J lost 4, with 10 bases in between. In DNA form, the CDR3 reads TGCAGTGCTAGGGACGGGGAATATAATTCACCCCTCCACTTT. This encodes CSARDGEYNSPLHF.

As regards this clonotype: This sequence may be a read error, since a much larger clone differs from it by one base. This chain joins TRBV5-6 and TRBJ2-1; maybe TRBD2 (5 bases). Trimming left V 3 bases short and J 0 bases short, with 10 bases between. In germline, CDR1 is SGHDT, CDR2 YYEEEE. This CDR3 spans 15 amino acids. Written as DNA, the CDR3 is TGTGCCAGCAGCTCATCAACTAGCTCCTACAATGAGCAGTTCTTC. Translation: CASSSSTSSYNEQFF.

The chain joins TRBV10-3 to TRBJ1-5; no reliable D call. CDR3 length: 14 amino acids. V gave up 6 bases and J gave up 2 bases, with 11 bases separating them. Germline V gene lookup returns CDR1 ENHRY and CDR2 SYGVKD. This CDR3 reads CAIRATGGNQPQHF. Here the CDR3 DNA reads TGTGCCATCAGGGCCACGGGCGGCAATCAGCCCCAGCATTTT.

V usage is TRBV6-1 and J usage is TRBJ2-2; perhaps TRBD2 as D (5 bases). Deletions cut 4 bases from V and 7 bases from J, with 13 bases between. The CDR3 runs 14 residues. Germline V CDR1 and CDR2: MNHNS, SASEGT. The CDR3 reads CASSVEVAVGELFF. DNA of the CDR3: TGTGCCAGCAGTGTGGAGGTCGCAGTCGGGGAGCTGTTTTTT.

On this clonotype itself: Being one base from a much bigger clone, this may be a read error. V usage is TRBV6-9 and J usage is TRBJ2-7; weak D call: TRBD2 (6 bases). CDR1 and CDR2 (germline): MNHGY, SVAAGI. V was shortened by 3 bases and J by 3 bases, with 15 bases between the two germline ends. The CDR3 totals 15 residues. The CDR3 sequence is CASSYPGTDLYEQYF. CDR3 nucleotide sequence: TGTGCCAGCAGTTACCCCGGGACTGATCTCTACGAGCAGTACTTC.

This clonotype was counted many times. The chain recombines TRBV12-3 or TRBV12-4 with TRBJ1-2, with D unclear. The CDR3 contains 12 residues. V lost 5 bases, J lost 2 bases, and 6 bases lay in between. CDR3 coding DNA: TGTGCCAGCAGTCTCTTGAACTATGGCTACACCTTC. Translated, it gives CASSLLNYGYTF.

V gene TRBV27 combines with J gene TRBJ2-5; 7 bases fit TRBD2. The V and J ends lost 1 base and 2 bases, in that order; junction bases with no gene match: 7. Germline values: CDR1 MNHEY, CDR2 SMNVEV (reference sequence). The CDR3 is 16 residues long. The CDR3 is CASSLLGEGLQETQYF. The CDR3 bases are TGTGCCAGCAGTTTATTGGGGGAGGGCCTACAAGAGACCCAGTACTTC.

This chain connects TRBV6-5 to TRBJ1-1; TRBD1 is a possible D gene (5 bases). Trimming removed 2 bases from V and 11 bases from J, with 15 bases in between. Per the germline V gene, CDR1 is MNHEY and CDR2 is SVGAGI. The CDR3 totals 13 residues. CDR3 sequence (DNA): TGTGCCAGCAGTTACCGGGGGTACCATGGTGCTTTCTTT. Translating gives CASSYRGYHGAFF.